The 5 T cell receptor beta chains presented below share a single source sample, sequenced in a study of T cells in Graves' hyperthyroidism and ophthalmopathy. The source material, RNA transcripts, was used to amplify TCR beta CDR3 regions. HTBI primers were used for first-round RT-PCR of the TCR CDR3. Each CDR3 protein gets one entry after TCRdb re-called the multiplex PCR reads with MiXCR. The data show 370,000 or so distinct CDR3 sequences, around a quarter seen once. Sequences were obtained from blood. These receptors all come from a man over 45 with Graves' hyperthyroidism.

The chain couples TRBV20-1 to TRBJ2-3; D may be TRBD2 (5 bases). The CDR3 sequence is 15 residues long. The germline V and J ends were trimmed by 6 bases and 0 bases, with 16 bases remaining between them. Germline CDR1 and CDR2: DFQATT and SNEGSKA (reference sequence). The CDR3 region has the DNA TGCAGTGCGATATTCGGGCGCGGGAGCACAGATACGCAGTATTTT. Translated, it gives CSAIFGRGSTDTQYF.

The CDR3 nucleotides read TGTGCCAGCAGGGCGGGACAGGGGATCGCGACACGGAACACTGAAGCTTTCTTT. Its protein product is CASRAGQGIATRNTEAFF. The rearrangement links TRBV6-2 or TRBV6-3 to TRBJ1-1; 10 bases agree with TRBD1. The germline V gene has CDR1 MNHEY and CDR2 SVGEGT. Losses at the gene ends were 6 bases for V and 1 base for J; bases not matched to a gene: 14. The length of the CDR3 is 18 residues.

CDR3 DNA: TGTGCCAGCAGCTTAATAGCGGGGAACTACAATGAGCAGTTCTTC. This codes for CASSLIAGNYNEQFF. The V call is TRBV7-2, the J call TRBJ2-1; 8 nucleotides match TRBD2. Germline values: CDR1 SGHTA, CDR2 FQGNSA. This CDR3 region has 15 residues. J lost 3 bases, V lost 2 bases, and 3 bases had no gene match.

The CDR3 DNA reads as TGTGCCAGCAGCCAGGCGGGCTCCTACGAGCAGTTCTTC. Amino acids: CASSQAGSYEQFF. This chain joins TRBV27 and TRBJ2-7; D possibly corresponds to TRBD2 (5 bases). The J call may be mistaken, given a closer DNA end match to TRBJ2-1. The CDR3 extends over 13 amino acids. Germline assignment: CDR1 MNHEY and CDR2 SMNVEV (reference sequence).

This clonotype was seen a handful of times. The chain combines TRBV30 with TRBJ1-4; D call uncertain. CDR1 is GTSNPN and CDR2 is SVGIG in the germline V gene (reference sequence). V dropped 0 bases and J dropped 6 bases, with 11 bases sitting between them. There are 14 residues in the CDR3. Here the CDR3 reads CAWSVLLSDEKLFF. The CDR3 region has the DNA TGTGCCTGGAGTGTACTCCTGAGCGATGAAAAACTGTTTTTT.